The present T cell receptor (beta chain) was sequenced within a study of Graves' ophthalmopathy and Graves' hyperthyroidism. In this cohort's terms, stable hyperthyroidism meant no ophthalmopathy by 18 months of follow-up. Serum thyroxine and TRAb, along with clinical symptoms, thyroid ultrasound and orbital computed tomography, were what diagnosis relied on. PBMCs had their origin in fresh peripheral blood (roughly 11 ml). This clonotype appeared many times. RNA transcripts yielded amplified TCR beta CDR3 regions. RT-PCR with HTBI primers came first, then second-round multiplex PCR. TCRdb reanalysed the multiplex PCR reads using MiXCR and keeps one entry per CDR3 protein. This sample has roughly 610,000 distinct CDR3 sequences; about 24% occur once, and the top ten carry approximately 7.7%. The germline V gene encodes CDR1 MNHEY and CDR2 SVGEGT. V dropped 6 bases and J dropped 1 base, with 19 bases sitting between them. The CDR3 contains 17 residues.

The sequence was obtained from a woman aged 18-30 years with stable Graves' hyperthyroidism. Some clones in this sample may be carry-over from other donors' samples. The sequenced sample was peripheral blood. The V gene is TRBV6-2 or TRBV6-3, the J gene TRBJ1-5, with D tentatively TRBD1 (6 bases). This CDR3 is CASRTTWDIYSNQPQHF. CDR3 DNA: TGTGCCAGCAGAACAACATGGGACATCTACAGCAATCAGCCCCAGCATTTT.